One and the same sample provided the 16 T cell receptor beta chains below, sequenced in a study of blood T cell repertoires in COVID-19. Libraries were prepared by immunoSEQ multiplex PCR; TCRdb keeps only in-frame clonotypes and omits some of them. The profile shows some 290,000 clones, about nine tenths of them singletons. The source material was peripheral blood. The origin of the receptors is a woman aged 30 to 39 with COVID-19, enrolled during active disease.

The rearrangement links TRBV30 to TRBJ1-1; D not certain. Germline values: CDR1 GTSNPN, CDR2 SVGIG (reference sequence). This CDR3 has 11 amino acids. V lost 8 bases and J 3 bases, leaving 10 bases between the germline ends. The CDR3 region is CARQRDTEAFF. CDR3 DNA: TGTGCCCGGCAGAGGGACACTGAAGCTTTCTTT.

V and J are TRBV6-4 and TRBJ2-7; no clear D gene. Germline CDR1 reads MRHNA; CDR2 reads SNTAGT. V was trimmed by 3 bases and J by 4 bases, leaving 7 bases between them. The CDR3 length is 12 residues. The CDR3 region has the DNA TGTGCCAGCAGTGAAGCATTTTACGAGCAGTACTTC. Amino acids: CASSEAFYEQYF.

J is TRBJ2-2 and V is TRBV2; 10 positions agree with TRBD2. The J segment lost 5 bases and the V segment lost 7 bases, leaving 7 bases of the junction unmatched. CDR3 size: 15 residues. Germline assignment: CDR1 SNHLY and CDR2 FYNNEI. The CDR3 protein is CASKIGLADTGELFF. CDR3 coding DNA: TGTGCCAGCAAAATCGGACTAGCGGATACCGGGGAGCTGTTTTTT.

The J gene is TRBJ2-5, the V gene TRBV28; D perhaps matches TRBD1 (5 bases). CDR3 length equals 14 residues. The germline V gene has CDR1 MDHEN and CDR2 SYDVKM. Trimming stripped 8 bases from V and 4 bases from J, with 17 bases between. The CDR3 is CASGPGWDRETQYF. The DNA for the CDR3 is TGTGCCAGCGGACCAGGGTGGGATAGAGAGACCCAGTACTTC.

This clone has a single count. CDR3 DNA sequence: TGTGCCAGCAGTGCAAGGACAGGGTTCCATGAGCAGTTCTTC. Encoded protein: CASSARTGFHEQFF. The gene calls are TRBV2 and TRBJ2-1, with 8 bases lining up with TRBD1. This CDR3 contains 14 residues. V lost 4 bases and J lost 8; bases outside the gene matches: 7. The germline V gene has CDR1 SNHLY and CDR2 FYNNEI.

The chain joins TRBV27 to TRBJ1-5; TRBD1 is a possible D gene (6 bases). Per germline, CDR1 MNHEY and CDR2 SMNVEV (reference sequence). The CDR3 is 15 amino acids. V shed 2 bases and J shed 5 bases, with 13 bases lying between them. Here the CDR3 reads CASSLGGGGHQPQHF. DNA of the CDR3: TGTGCCAGCAGTTTAGGGGGAGGGGGGCATCAGCCCCAGCATTTT.

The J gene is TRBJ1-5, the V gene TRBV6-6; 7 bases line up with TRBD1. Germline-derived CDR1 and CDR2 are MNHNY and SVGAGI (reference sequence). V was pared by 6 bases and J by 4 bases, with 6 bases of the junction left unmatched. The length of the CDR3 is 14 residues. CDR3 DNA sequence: TGTGCCAGCAGGCAACAGGGGCAGAATCAGCCCCAGCATTTT. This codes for CASRQQGQNQPQHF.

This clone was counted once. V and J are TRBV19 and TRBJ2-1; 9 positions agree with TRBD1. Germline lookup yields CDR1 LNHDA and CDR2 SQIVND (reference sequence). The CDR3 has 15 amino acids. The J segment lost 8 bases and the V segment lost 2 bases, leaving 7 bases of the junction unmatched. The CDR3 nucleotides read TGTGCCAGTAGTATAATTGGGACAGGGTGGCATGAGCAGTTCTTC. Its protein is CASSIIGTGWHEQFF. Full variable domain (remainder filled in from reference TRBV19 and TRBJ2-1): DGGITQSPKYLFRKEGQNVTLSCEQNLNHDAMYWYRQDPGQGLRLIYYSQIVNDFQKGDIAEGYSVSREKKESFPLTVTSAQKNPTAFYLCASSIIGTGWHEQFFGPGTRLTVL.

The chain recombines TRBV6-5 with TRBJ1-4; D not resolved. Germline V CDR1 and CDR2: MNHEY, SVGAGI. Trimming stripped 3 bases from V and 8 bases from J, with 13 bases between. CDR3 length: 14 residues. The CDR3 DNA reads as TGTGCCAGCAGTTATCAGGCCAGAGGGGAAAAACTGTTTTTT. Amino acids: CASSYQARGEKLFF.

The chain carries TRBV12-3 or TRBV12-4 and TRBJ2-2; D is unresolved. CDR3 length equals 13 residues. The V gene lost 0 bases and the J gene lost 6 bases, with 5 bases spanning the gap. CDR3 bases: TGTGCCAGCAGTTTAGCGAGGTCCGGGGAGCTGTTTTTT. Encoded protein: CASSLARSGELFF.

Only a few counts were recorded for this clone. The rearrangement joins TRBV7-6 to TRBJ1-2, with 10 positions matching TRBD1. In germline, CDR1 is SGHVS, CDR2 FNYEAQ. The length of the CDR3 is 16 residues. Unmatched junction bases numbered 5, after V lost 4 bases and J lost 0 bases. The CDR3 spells CASSSGQGTTNYGYTF. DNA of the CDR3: TGTGCCAGCAGCTCGGGACAGGGGACGACTAACTATGGCTACACCTTC. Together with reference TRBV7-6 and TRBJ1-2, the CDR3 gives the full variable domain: GAGVSQSPRYKVTKRGQDVALRCDPISGHVSLYWYRQALGQGPEFLTYFNYEAQQDKSGLPNDRFSAERPEGSISTLTIQRTEQRDSAMYRCASSSGQGTTNYGYTFGSGTRLTVV.

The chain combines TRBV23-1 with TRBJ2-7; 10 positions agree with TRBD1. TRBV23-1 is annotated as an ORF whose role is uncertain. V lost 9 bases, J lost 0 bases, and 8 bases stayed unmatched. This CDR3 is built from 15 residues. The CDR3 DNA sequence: TGCGCCAGTAGGGCGGGACAGGGGTCCTCCTACGAGCAGTACTTC. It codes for CASRAGQGSSYEQYF.

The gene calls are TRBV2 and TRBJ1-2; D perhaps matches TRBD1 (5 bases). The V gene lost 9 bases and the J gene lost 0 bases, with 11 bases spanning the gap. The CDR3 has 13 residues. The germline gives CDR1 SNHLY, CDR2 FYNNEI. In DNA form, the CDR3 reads TGTGCCAGTAAATTGACAGCTAACTATGGCTACACCTTC. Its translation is CASKLTANYGYTF.

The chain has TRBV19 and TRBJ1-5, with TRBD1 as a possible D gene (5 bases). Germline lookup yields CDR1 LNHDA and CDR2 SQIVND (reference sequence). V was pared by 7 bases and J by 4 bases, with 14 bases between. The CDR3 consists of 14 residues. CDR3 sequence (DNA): TGTGCCAGTAATCCGCGGGGGGGGAATCAGCCCCAGCATTTT. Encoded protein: CASNPRGGNQPQHF.

The CDR3 sequence: CASSPVGGLNYEQYF. CDR3 nucleotides: TGTGCCAGCAGCCCCGTCGGAGGACTGAATTACGAGCAGTACTTC. This rearrangement joins TRBV7-8 to TRBJ2-7, with D possibly being TRBD2 (5 bases). Germline-derived CDR1 and CDR2 are SGHVS and FQNEAQ. The ends were cut back, 5 bases at V and 4 bases at J, with 18 bases in the middle. The length of the CDR3 is 15 residues.

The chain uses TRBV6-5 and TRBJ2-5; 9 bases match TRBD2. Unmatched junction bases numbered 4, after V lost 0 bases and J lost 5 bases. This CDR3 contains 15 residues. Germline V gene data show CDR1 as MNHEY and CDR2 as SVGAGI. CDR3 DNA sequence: TGTGCCAGCAGTTACTCCGGCGGGAGGGCGGAGACCCAGTACTTC. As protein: CASSYSGGRAETQYF.